This T cell receptor (beta chain) emerged from a study of beta chain features in type 1 diabetes. General study results and limits: Small HLA sub-analyses could not settle whether HLA shapes TCRB rearrangement. In every one of the four CD4+ subsets, TCRB CDR3s were moderately but significantly shorter in Type 1 diabetes patients.

Turning to this clone: Its antigen is currently unknown.

Via the markers CD45RO/CCR7/CD25/CD127/CD95/CD27, stem cell-like memory, regulatory, central memory and naive CD4+ cells were sorted. cDNA synthesis used the whole RNA isolate, giving expressed TCRB sequences. Naive, central memory and regulatory T cell samples produced a mean of roughly 3.8 million reads. The protocol was immunoSEQ multiplex PCR, while the TCRdb copy is restricted to in-frame clones and leaves out a portion. This table has 850,000 to 900,000 clones, 15% to 20% appearing once. Per the germline V gene, CDR1 is SGHVS and CDR2 is FNYEAQ. Trimming left V 4 bases short and J 4 bases short, with 16 bases between. This CDR3 has 16 residues.

The chain couples TRBV7-6 to TRBJ2-2, with D perhaps given as TRBD1 or TRBD2 (5 bases each). The source of this sequence is a woman between 18 and 29 years old in good health. The sequencing sample was made of naive CD4+ T cells from blood. The CDR3 sequence: CASSWAGASSTGELFF. The CDR3 nucleotides are TGTGCCAGCAGCTGGGCCGGGGCCTCGAGCACCGGGGAGCTGTTTTTT.